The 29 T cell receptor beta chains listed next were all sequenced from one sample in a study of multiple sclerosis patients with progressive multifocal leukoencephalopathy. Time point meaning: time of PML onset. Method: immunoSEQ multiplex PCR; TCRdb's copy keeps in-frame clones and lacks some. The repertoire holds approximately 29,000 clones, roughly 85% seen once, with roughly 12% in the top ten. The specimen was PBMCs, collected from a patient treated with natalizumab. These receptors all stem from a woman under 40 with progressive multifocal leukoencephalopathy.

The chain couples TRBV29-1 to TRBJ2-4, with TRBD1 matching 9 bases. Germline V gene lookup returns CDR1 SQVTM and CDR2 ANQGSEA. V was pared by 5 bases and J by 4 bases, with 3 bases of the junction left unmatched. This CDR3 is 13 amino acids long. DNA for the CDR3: TGCAGCGTTCAGGACAGGGGAAAAAACATTCAGTACTTC. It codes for CSVQDRGKNIQYF.

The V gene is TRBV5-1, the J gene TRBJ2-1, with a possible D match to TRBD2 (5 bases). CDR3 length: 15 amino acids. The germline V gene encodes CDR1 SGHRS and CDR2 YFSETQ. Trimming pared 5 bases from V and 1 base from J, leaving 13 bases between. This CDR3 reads CASRRGRPSYNEQFF. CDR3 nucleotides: TGCGCCAGCAGACGAGGGCGCCCTTCCTACAATGAGCAGTTCTTC.

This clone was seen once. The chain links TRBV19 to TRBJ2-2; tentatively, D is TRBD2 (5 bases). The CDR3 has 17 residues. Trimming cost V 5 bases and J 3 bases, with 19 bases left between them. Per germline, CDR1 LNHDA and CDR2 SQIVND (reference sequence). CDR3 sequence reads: CASSAYLREGYTGELFF. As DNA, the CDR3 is TGTGCCAGTAGTGCCTATCTCCGGGAAGGTTACACCGGGGAGCTGTTTTTT.

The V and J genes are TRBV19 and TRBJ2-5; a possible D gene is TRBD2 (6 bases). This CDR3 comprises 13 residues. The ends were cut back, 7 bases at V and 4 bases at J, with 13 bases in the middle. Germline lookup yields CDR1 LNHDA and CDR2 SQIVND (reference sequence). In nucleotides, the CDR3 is TGTGCCAGTAATCCTACGCGGGGAGAGACCCAGTACTTC. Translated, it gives CASNPTRGETQYF.

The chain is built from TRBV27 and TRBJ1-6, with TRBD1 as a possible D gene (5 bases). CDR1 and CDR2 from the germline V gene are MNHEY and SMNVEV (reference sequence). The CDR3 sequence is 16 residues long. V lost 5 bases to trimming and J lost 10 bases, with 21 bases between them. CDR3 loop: CASSPVWGTGRSPLHF. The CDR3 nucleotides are TGTGCCAGCAGTCCCGTTTGGGGAACGGGGCGGTCACCCCTCCACTTT.

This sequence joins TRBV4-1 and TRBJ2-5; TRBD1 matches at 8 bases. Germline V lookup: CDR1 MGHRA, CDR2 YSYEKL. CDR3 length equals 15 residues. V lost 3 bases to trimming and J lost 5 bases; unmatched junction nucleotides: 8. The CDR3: CASSHLQGVGETQYF. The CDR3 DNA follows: TGCGCCAGCAGCCACTTACAGGGGGTAGGGGAGACCCAGTACTTC.

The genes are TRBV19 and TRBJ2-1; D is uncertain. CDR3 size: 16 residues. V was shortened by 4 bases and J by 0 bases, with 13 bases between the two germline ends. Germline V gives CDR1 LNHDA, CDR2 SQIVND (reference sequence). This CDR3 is CASSKATRSSYNEQFF. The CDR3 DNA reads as TGTGCCAGTAGTAAGGCGACGAGAAGCTCCTACAATGAGCAGTTCTTC.

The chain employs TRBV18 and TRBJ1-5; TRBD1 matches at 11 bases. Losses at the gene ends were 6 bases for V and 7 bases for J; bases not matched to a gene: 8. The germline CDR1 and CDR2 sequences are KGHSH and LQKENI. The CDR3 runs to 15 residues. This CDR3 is CASSPGQGGNQPQHF. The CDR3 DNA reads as TGTGCCAGCTCTCCGGGACAGGGGGGAAACCAGCCCCAGCATTTT.

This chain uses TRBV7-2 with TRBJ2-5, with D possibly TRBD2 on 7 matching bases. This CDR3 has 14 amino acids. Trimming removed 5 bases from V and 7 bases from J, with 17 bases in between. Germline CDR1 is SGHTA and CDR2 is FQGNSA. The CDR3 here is CASSPGGRTGTQYF. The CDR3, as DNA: TGTGCCAGCAGCCCCGGGGGGCGGACGGGGACCCAGTACTTC.

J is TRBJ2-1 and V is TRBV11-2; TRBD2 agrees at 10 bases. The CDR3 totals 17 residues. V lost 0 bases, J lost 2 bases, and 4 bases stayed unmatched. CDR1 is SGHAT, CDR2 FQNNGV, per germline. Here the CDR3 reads CASSLEASGGAYNEQFF. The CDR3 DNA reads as TGTGCCAGCAGCTTAGAGGCTAGCGGGGGAGCCTACAATGAGCAGTTCTTC. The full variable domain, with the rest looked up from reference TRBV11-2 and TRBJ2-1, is EAGVAQSPRYKIIEKRQSVAFWCNPISGHATLYWYQQILGQGPKLLIQFQNNGVVDDSQLPKDRFSAERLKGVDSTLKIQPAKLEDSAVYLCASSLEASGGAYNEQFFGPGTRLTVL.

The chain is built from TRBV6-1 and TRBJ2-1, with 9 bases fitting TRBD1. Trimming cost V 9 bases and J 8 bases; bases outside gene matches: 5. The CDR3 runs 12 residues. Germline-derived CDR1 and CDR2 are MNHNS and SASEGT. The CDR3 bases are TGTGCCAGTAACAGGGGGCGGGATGAGCAGTTCTTC. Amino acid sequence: CASNRGRDEQFF.

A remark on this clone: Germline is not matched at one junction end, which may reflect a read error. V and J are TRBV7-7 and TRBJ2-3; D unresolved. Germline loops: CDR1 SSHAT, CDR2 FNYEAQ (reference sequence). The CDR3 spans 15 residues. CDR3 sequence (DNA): TGTGCTAGCAGCCAGGCGTTGGCAGGAACAGATACGCAGTATTTT. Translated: CASSQALAGTDTQYF.

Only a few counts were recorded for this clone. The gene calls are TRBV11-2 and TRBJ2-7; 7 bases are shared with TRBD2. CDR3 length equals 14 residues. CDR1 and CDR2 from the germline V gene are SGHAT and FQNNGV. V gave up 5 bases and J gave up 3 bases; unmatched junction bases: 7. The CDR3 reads CASSHSSGLYEQYF. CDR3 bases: TGTGCCAGCAGCCATTCTAGCGGCCTCTACGAGCAGTACTTC.

CDR3 sequence: CASSRDQGAGNIQYF. DNA for the CDR3: TGTGCCAGCAGCCGAGACCAGGGCGCGGGAAACATTCAGTACTTC. This chain links TRBV7-3 with TRBJ2-4, with D perhaps assigned TRBD1 or TRBD2 (5 bases each). V was shortened by 5 bases and J by 6 bases, with 17 bases between the two germline ends. CDR3 size: 15 residues. CDR1 and CDR2 from the germline V gene are SGHTA and FQGTGA.

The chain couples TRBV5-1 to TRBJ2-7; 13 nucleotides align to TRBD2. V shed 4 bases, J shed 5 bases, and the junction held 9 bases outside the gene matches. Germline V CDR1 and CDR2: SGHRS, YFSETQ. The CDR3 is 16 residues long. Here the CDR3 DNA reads TGCGCCAGCAGCCCTCATCCCGGACTAGCGGGGGACGAGCAGTACTTC. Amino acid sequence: CASSPHPGLAGDEQYF.

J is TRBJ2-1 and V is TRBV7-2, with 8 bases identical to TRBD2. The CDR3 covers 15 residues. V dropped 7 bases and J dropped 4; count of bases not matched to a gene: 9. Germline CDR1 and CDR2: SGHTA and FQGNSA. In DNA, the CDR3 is TGTGCCAGCAACCCCTCGGGGGGGGGTTACAATGAGCAGTTCTTC. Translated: CASNPSGGGYNEQFF.

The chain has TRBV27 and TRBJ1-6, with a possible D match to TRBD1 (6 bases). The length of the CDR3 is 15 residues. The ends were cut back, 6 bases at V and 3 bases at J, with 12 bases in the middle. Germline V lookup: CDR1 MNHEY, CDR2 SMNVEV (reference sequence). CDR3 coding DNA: TGTGCCAGCAGACGGAGGACAGACTATAATTCACCCCTCCACTTT. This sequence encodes CASRRRTDYNSPLHF.

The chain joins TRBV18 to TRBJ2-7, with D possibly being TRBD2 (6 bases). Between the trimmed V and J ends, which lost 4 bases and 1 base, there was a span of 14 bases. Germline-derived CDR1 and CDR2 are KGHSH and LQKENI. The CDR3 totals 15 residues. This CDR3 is CASSQTSSLSYEQYF. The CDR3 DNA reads TGTGCCAGCTCACAGACTAGTTCCCTATCCTACGAGCAGTACTTC.

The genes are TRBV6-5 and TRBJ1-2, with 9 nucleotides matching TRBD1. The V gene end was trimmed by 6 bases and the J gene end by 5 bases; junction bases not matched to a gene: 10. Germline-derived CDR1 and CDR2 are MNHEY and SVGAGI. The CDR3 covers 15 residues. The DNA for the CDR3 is TGTGCCAGCAGCTGGGACAGGGACCCGATATATGGCTACACCTTC. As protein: CASSWDRDPIYGYTF.

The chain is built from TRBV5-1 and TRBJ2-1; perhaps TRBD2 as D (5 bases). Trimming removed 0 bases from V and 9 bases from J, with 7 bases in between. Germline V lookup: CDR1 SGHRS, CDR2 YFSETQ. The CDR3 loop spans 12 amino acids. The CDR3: CASSLEGAEQFF. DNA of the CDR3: TGCGCCAGCAGCTTGGAGGGAGCTGAGCAGTTCTTC. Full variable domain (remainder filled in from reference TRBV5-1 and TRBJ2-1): KAGVTQTPRYLIKTRGQQVTLSCSPISGHRSVSWYQQTPGQGLQFLFEYFSETQRNKGNFPGRFSGRQFSNSRSEMNVSTLELGDSALYLCASSLEGAEQFFGPGTRLTVL.

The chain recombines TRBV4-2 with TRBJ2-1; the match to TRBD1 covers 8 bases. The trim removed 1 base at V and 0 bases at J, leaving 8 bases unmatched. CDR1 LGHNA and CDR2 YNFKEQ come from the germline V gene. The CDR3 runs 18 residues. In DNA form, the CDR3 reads TGTGCCAGCAGCCAAGTGATGGGACAGGTGAGCTCCTACAATGAGCAGTTCTTC. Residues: CASSQVMGQVSSYNEQFF.

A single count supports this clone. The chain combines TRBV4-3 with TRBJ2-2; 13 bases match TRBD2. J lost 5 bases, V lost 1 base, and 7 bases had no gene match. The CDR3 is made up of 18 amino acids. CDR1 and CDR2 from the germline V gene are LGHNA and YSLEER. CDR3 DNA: TGCGCCAGCAGCCAAGCAACTAGCGGGGGGGTCAGGACCGGGGAGCTGTTTTTT. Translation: CASSQATSGGVRTGELFF.

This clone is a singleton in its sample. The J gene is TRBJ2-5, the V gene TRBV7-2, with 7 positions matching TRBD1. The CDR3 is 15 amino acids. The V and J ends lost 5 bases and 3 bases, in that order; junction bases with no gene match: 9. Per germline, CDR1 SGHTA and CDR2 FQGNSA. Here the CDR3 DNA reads TGTGCCAGCAGCCCCCGACAGGGACGGGAAGAGACCCAGTACTTC. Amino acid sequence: CASSPRQGREETQYF.

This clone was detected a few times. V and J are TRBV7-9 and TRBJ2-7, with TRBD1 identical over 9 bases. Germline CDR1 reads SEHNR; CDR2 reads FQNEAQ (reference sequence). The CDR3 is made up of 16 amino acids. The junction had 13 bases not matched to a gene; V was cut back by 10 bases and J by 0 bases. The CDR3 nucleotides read TGTGCCAACGAGCGAATCGGGACAGGGAGCTCCTACGAGCAGTACTTC. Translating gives CANERIGTGSSYEQYF.

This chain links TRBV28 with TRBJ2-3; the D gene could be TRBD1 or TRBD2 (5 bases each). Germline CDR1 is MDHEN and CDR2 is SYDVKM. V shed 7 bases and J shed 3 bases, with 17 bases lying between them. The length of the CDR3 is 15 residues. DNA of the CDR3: TGTGCCAGCACCCCCCTCCGGGACCTTACAGATACGCAGTATTTT. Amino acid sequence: CASTPLRDLTDTQYF.

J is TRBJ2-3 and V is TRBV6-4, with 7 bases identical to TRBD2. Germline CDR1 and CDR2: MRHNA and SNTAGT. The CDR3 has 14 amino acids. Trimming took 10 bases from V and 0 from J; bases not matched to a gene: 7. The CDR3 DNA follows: TGTGCCACCAGGGAGGGTGGTAGCACAGATACGCAGTATTTT. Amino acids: CATREGGSTDTQYF.

The CDR3 region has the DNA TGCAGCGTTGATGGGGAGGATTCGACAGATACGCAGTATTTT. This codes for CSVDGEDSTDTQYF. The chain couples TRBV29-1 to TRBJ2-3, with TRBD2 as a possible D gene (6 bases). This CDR3 is built from 14 residues. Germline CDR1 reads SQVTM; CDR2 reads ANQGSEA. V lost 3 bases and J 3 bases, leaving 13 bases between the germline ends.

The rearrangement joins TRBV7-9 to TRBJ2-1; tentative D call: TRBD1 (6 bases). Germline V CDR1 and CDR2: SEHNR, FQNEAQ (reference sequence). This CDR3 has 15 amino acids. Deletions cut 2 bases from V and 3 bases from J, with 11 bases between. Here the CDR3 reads CASSLTDRDYNEQFF. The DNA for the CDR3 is TGTGCCAGCAGCTTAACGGACAGAGACTACAATGAGCAGTTCTTC.

CDR3 loop: CAISESPEELFF. CDR3 DNA sequence: TGTGCCATCAGTGAGTCGCCCGAGGAGCTGTTTTTT. The genes are TRBV10-3 and TRBJ2-2; the D is unclear. Germline V gene lookup returns CDR1 ENHRY and CDR2 SYGVKD. This CDR3 contains 12 residues. The V gene lost 0 bases and the J gene lost 10 bases, with 6 bases spanning the gap.